This T cell receptor beta chain was found in a study of early T cells in non-severe SARS-CoV-2 infection. Study-wide background: Sequenced bulk RNA came from whole blood that was unsorted, and chains were unpaired. The study, taken as a whole, reports: Private and CD4 specificities were missed by VDJdb matching, which favored anti-spike CD8 responses.

Notes on this clonotype: Antigen: not known.

Germline CDR1 and CDR2: MNHEY and SVGEGT. This CDR3 is built from 14 residues. V dropped 6 bases and J dropped 2 bases, with 12 bases sitting between them. Each cDNA molecule carried a unique molecular identifier. TCRdb recomputed calls from the 5' RACE reads with MiXCR, one row per CDR3 protein. The profile shows roughly 70,000 distinct CDR3 sequences, 9.5% to 15% of them singletons. The sequence was obtained from an adult who was a healthcare worker with PCR-confirmed SARS-CoV-2 infection or an uninfected control (not recorded which). Sequencing used whole blood. J is TRBJ2-3 and V is TRBV6-2 or TRBV6-3, with D perhaps TRBD1 or TRBD2 (5 bases each). CDR3 sequence reads: CASRGPWPTDTQYF. The CDR3 nucleotides are TGTGCCAGCAGGGGACCCTGGCCCACAGATACGCAGTATTTT.